These 24 T cell receptor beta chains share one sample of origin, sequenced in a study of T cell repertoires in cytomegalovirus infection. Antigens of these TCRs are unknown. One entry per CDR3 protein results from TCRdb running MiXCR on the reads. The table shows hundreds of thousands of distinct CDR3 sequences, with roughly 33% occurring only once. This specimen was cultured PBMCs, taken from culture after CMV antigen stimulation. The receptors stem from a human donor in good health (CMV status not recorded). Some clones in this sample may be carry-over from other donors' samples.

The V gene is TRBV20-1, the J gene TRBJ2-3; no clear D gene. This CDR3 is built from 14 residues. V was shortened by 6 bases and J by 1 base, with 14 bases between the two germline ends. CDR1 DFQATT and CDR2 SNEGSKA come from the germline V gene (reference sequence). CDR3 in DNA: TGCAGTGCCCGGACGGATTATGGCACAGATACGCAGTATTTT. This translates into CSARTDYGTDTQYF.

The chain has TRBV7-4 and TRBJ2-3; 10 nucleotides line up with TRBD2. With 8 bases clipped from V and 4 bases from J, the junction kept 6 bases outside the gene matches. CDR1 and CDR2 (germline): SGHVT, SQSDAQ. The CDR3 totals 14 residues. CDR3 sequence: CASRPGTSADTQYF. The CDR3 DNA sequence: TGTGCCAGCCGCCCAGGGACTAGCGCAGATACGCAGTATTTT.

This chain uses TRBV12-3 or TRBV12-4 with TRBJ2-7, with TRBD2 as a possible D gene (5 bases). V dropped 1 base and J dropped 8 bases, with 15 bases sitting between them. The length of the CDR3 is 14 residues. The CDR3: CASSLGSDSEQQYF. Written as DNA, the CDR3 is TGTGCCAGCAGTTTAGGTTCGGACTCCGAACAGCAGTACTTC.

This clonotype occurred a few times. The rearrangement joins TRBV7-9 to TRBJ2-1, with TRBD2 as a possible D gene (5 bases). CDR1 SEHNR and CDR2 FQNEAQ come from the germline V gene (reference sequence). The CDR3 runs to 13 residues. Trimming stripped 5 bases from V and 8 bases from J, with 13 bases between. CDR3 DNA sequence: TGTGCCAGCAGCCCAGCTTTGGGAGATGAGCAGTTCTTC. Translation gives CASSPALGDEQFF.

The chain has TRBV19 and TRBJ1-5, with D possibly matching TRBD1 (5 bases). The CDR3 is made up of 15 amino acids. Germline assignment: CDR1 LNHDA and CDR2 SQIVND (reference sequence). Trimming stripped 3 bases from V and 2 bases from J, with 11 bases between. The CDR3 nucleotides read TGTGCCAGTAGTATTGGGGACGGCCGCAATCAGCCCCAGCATTTT. Encoded protein: CASSIGDGRNQPQHF.

This clonotype was observed at least ten times. The V and J genes are TRBV7-2 and TRBJ2-5; unclear D gene. Germline V gene data show CDR1 as SGHTA and CDR2 as FQGNSA. V dropped 1 base and J dropped 2 bases, with 11 bases sitting between them. The CDR3 length is 15 residues. For the CDR3, the DNA is TGTGCCAGCAGCTTAGGAGGTGGACCACAAGAGACCCAGTACTTC. Amino acid sequence: CASSLGGGPQETQYF.

This clonotype has a handful of counts. CDR3: CSARDSRNYGYTF. CDR3 nucleotides: TGCAGTGCTAGAGATTCCCGGAACTATGGCTACACCTTC. The V and J genes are TRBV20-1 and TRBJ1-2; no firm D call. Germline V gives CDR1 DFQATT, CDR2 SNEGSKA (reference sequence). V dropped 0 bases and J dropped 2 bases, with 7 bases sitting between them. This CDR3 spans 13 amino acids.

The chain uses TRBV12-3 or TRBV12-4 and TRBJ2-1, with 8 bases fitting TRBD2. Trimming cost V 6 bases and J 2 bases; bases outside gene matches: 9. The CDR3 runs 16 residues. CDR3 DNA: TGTGCCAGCAGCCCCAATCGGGGGGGGACCTACAATGAGCAGTTCTTC. Its translation is CASSPNRGGTYNEQFF.

This chain links TRBV27 with TRBJ2-3; D is uncertain. The germline CDR1 and CDR2 sequences are MNHEY and SMNVEV (reference sequence). The CDR3 length is 15 residues. V was pared by 1 base and J by 4 bases, with 12 bases between. The CDR3 DNA reads as TGTGCCAGCAGTTTATTCCTTAGGGCAGCAGATACGCAGTATTTT. Its translation is CASSLFLRAADTQYF.

The V and J genes are TRBV28 and TRBJ2-7, with D tentatively TRBD1 or TRBD2 (5 bases each). V dropped 2 bases and J dropped 2 bases, with 13 bases sitting between them. Germline V gene lookup returns CDR1 MDHEN and CDR2 SYDVKM. CDR3 size: 15 residues. CDR3: CASSLGGSPTYEQYF. CDR3 in DNA: TGTGCCAGCAGTTTAGGGGGTTCCCCTACCTACGAGCAGTACTTC.

J is TRBJ2-3 and V is TRBV20-1; a weak D match, TRBD1 (6 bases). Germline CDR1 and CDR2: DFQATT and SNEGSKA (reference sequence). The CDR3 contains 14 residues. V was shortened by 4 bases and J by 0 bases, with 11 bases between the two germline ends. CDR3 amino acids: CSATGTLSTDTQYF. The DNA for the CDR3 is TGCAGTGCTACCGGGACATTAAGCACAGATACGCAGTATTTT.

The chain combines TRBV2 with TRBJ2-5, with 10 bases matching TRBD2. Germline V gene lookup returns CDR1 SNHLY and CDR2 FYNNEI. The CDR3 consists of 16 residues. With 3 bases clipped from V and 5 bases from J, the junction kept 9 bases outside the gene matches. In DNA, the CDR3 is TGTGCCAGCAGTGATGGCGTAGCGGGAGGTTTGGAGACCCAGTACTTC. Encoded protein: CASSDGVAGGLETQYF.

This clonotype has only a few counts. The V call is TRBV7-3, the J call TRBJ2-7; D is possibly TRBD1 or TRBD2 (5 bases each). The germline V and J ends were trimmed by 3 bases and 2 bases, with 11 bases remaining between them. From germline, CDR1 is SGHTA and CDR2 FQGTGA. The CDR3 has 14 residues. The CDR3 loop is CASSFEGPTYEQYF. The CDR3, as DNA: TGTGCCAGCAGCTTCGAGGGGCCCACCTACGAGCAGTACTTC.

The chain carries TRBV3-1 and TRBJ1-5; D is possibly TRBD1 (5 bases). V was cut by 1 base and J by 6 bases, with 10 bases left in between. CDR1 and CDR2 (germline): LGHDT, YNNKEL (reference sequence). The CDR3 runs to 14 residues. The CDR3 DNA is TGTGCCAGCAGCCAAGTCCCCGGGGCTCAGCCCCAGCATTTT. This codes for CASSQVPGAQPQHF.

V is TRBV2 and J is TRBJ2-7; the match to TRBD2 covers 12 bases. Germline loops: CDR1 SNHLY, CDR2 FYNNEI. Losses at the gene ends were 6 bases for V and 0 bases for J; bases not matched to a gene: 6. The CDR3 has 16 residues. The CDR3, as DNA: TGTGCCAGCAGCCGGTGGACTAGCGGGACCTCCTACGAGCAGTACTTC. It specifies CASSRWTSGTSYEQYF.

This clonotype was observed a handful of times. The chain has TRBV6-1 and TRBJ2-7, with D uncertain. Germline assignment: CDR1 MNHNS and CDR2 SASEGT. This CDR3 is built from 12 residues. V was clipped by 2 bases and J by 8 bases, with 10 bases between them. CDR3 DNA sequence: TGTGCCAGCAGTGAATCGGGCCCCAAGCAGTACTTC. Residues: CASSESGPKQYF.

V is TRBV12-5 and J is TRBJ1-1, with unresolved D. The V and J ends lost 2 bases and 3 bases respectively, with 7 bases between them. The CDR3 consists of 13 residues. Germline V gene lookup returns CDR1 LGHNT and CDR2 FRNRAP. This chain's CDR3 is CASGLMEDTEAFF. As DNA, the CDR3 is TGTGCTAGTGGTTTGATGGAGGACACTGAAGCTTTCTTT.

The chain has TRBV7-2 and TRBJ2-3; 7 bases are shared with TRBD2. The germline V gene encodes CDR1 SGHTA and CDR2 FQGNSA. Losses at the gene ends were 5 bases for V and 8 bases for J; bases not matched to a gene: 13. This CDR3 comprises 15 residues. The CDR3 is CASSPRPSGWGTQYF. The CDR3 DNA reads TGTGCCAGCAGCCCGCGGCCTAGCGGTTGGGGTACGCAGTATTTT.

This clonotype was recorded a few times. The chain carries TRBV24-1 and TRBJ2-3; TRBD1 aligns across 7 bases. This CDR3 comprises 16 residues. Per germline, CDR1 KGHDR and CDR2 SFDVKD. V lost 4 bases and J lost 2; bases outside the gene matches: 8. The CDR3 DNA follows: TGTGCCACCAGTGACCCCGGGACAGAAAACACAGATACGCAGTATTTT. Encoded protein: CATSDPGTENTDTQYF.

This chain uses TRBV29-1 with TRBJ2-7; D perhaps matches TRBD2 (5 bases). The germline V gene encodes CDR1 SQVTM and CDR2 ANQGSEA. V was pared by 7 bases and J by 1 base, with 11 bases between. The CDR3 runs 12 residues. CDR3 DNA: TGCAGCGCTCTAAGCGGTTCCTACGAGCAGTACTTC. It translates to CSALSGSYEQYF.

This sequence joins TRBV25-1 and TRBJ2-1; D unresolved. The V gene's germline CDR1 is MGHDK and CDR2 SYGVNS. CDR3 size: 15 residues. V dropped 8 bases and J dropped 5 bases, with 19 bases sitting between them. CDR3 nucleotides: TGTGCCAGCGGGGATACGAGATTCATCCACAATGAGCAGTTCTTC. Translation: CASGDTRFIHNEQFF.

This clonotype was seen at least ten times. This chain uses TRBV2 with TRBJ2-1; no clear D. This CDR3 has 12 amino acids. V was clipped by 9 bases and J by 4 bases, with 10 bases between them. The V gene's germline CDR1 is SNHLY and CDR2 FYNNEI. The DNA for the CDR3 is TGTGCCAGTGGTCAGGATTACAATGAGCAGTTCTTC. This sequence encodes CASGQDYNEQFF.

The chain uses TRBV20-1 and TRBJ2-1; 9 bases fit TRBD1. The CDR3 is made up of 13 amino acids. Germline values: CDR1 DFQATT, CDR2 SNEGSKA (reference sequence). V lost 8 bases, J lost 8 bases, and 10 bases stayed unmatched. The CDR3 region has the DNA TGCAGTTCGTCCCGGGACAGGGTTGATGAGCAGTTCTTC. Translating it yields CSSSRDRVDEQFF.

The chain combines TRBV7-2 with TRBJ2-7, with 7 bases matching TRBD1. Germline assignment: CDR1 SGHTA and CDR2 FQGNSA. This CDR3 has 14 residues. J gave up 2 bases and V 5 bases, and 6 bases lay outside the gene matches. CDR3 region: CASSPWDSPYEQYF. CDR3 DNA: TGTGCCAGCAGCCCCTGGGACAGCCCCTACGAGCAGTACTTC.